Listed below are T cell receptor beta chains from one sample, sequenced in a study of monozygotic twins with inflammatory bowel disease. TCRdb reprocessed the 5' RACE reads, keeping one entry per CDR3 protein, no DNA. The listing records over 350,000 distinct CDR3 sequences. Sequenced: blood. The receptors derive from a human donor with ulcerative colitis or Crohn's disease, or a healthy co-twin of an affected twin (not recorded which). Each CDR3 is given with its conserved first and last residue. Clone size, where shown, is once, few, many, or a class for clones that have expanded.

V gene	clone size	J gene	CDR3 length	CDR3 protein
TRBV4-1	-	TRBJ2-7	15	CASSAGTGEFYEQYF
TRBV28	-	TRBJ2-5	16	CATPRGGGSVKETQYF
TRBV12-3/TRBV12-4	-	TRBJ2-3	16	CASTLGGARSTDTQYF
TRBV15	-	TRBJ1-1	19	CATSRDRWQEGPMNTEAFF
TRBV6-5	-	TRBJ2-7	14	CASSHGQGAREQYF
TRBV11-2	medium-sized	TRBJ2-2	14	CAGENSGDSGELFF
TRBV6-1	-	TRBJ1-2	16	CASSPRNLDRYYGYTF
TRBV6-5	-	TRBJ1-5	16	CASSYSGQGAHQPQHF
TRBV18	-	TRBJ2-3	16	CASATKGRRSTDTQYF
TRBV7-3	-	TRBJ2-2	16	CASSPLDRGNTGELFF
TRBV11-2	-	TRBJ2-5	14	CASSPTGGGETQYF
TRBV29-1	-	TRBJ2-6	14	CSVDKTSGANVLTF
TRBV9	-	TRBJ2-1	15	CASSSGGKSYNEQFF
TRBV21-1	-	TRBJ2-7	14	CASSRGTPSYEQYF
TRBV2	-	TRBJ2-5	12	CASSDSGETQYF
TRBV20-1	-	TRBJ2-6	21	CSARVGESSSPRRSGANVLTF
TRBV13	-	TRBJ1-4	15	CASSLRSTVSEKLFF
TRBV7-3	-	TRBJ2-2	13	CASKGDSTGELFF
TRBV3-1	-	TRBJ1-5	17	CASSQDPRAAGNQPQHF
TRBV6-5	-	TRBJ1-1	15	CASSYGQGADTEAFF
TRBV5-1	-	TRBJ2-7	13	CASRRQTSYEQYF
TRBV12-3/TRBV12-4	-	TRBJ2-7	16	CASTRGLPGQGIEQYF
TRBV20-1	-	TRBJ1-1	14	CSAREGLLNTEAFF
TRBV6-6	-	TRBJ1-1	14	CASSPGGGDTEAFF
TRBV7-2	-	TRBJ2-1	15	CAGAKGGEGFGEQFF
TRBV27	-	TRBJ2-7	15	CASSFEVGIPYEQYF
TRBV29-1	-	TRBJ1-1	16	CSASPGKGNMNTEAFF
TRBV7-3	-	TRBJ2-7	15	CASSLTASGDYEQYF
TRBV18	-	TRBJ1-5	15	CASSAGATNNQPQHF
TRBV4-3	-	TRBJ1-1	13	CASSGGGVDEAFF
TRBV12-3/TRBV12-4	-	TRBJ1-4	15	CASSLYIGANEKLFF
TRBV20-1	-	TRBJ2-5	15	CSARDGTSGRETQYF
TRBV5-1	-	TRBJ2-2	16	CASSLGADLNTGELFF
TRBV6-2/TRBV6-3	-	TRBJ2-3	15	CASSGRGTQSDTQYF
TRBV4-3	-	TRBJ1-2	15	CASSPGIQGAYGYTF
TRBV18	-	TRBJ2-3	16	CASSPVRSSGTDTQYF
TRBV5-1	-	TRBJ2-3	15	CASSLAGARTDTQYF
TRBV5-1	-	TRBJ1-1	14	CASSWTASGTEAFF
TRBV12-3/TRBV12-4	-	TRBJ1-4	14	CASSSGARGEKLFF
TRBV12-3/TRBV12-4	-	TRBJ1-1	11	CASTLNTEAFF
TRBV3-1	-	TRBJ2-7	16	CASSQRGQGYDYEQYF
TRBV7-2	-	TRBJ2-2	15	CASSLATQNTGELFF
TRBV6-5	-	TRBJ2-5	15	CASSYSPGLGGTQYF
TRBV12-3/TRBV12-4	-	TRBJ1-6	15	CASSLEGGANSPLHF
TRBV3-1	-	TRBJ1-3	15	CASSPTGTHGNTIYF
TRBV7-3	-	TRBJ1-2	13	CASSPTGEYGYTF